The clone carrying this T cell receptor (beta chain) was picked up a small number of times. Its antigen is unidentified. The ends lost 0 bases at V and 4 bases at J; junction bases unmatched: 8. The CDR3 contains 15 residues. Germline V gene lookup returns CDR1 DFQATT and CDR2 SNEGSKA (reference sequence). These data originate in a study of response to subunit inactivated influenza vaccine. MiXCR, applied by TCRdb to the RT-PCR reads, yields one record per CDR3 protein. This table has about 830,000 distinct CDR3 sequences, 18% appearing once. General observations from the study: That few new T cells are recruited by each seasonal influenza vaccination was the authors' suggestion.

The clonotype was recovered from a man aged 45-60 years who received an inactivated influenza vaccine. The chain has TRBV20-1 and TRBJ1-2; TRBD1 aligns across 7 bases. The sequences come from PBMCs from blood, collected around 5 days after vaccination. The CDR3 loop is CSARDATGRGYGYTF. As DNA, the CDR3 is TGCAGTGCTAGAGATGCGACAGGGCGCGGCTATGGCTACACCTTC.